The text below deals with one T cell receptor beta chain. The sample is drawn from a study of blood T cell repertoires in COVID-19. Study as a whole: The samples span acute and convalescent COVID-19 from the United States, Italy and Spain.

Original data processing: Estimates of nucleated cell counts were drawn from the amplification of reference gene primers. The table came from immunoSEQ multiplex PCR; TCRdb's copy has only in-frame clones and leaves some out. For V, J and clone size, that table is used; D and trimming come from the DNA. In the table there are around 260,000 clones, 87% of which are singletons. This TCR was recovered from a woman aged 45-59 years with acute or convalescent COVID-19. Sequenced input: peripheral blood.

In DNA, the CDR3 is TGTGCCAGCAGTTTAACGGTCTTCAACGAGCAGTACTTC. Translating gives CASSLTVFNEQYF. This chain connects TRBV12-3 or TRBV12-4 to TRBJ2-7; no firm D call. This CDR3 has 13 residues. V was cut by 2 bases and J by 5 bases, with 10 bases left in between.